The 25 T cell receptor beta chains below all came from one sample that was sequenced in a study of radiotherapy plus CTLA-4 blockade in lung cancer. Measured with immunoSEQ multiplex PCR; TCRdb has only the in-frame clones, and not every one. The table lists approximately 40,000 clones, about 74% of them singletons. The material was peripheral blood, obtained from a patient treated with radiotherapy plus ipilimumab. The origin of the receptors is a human donor with non-small cell lung cancer whose response to radiotherapy plus ipilimumab could not be evaluated.

The CDR3 DNA reads as TGTGCCAGCAGCTTCGGAGGACAGGGGGGACTGAACACTGAAGCTTTCTTT. Its translation: CASSFGGQGGLNTEAFF. The V gene is TRBV11-2, the J gene TRBJ1-1, with 10 bases matching TRBD1. Germline CDR1 reads SGHAT; CDR2 reads FQNNGV. The CDR3 is made up of 17 amino acids. Germline trimming cut 3 bases from V and 0 bases from J; bases unmatched to any gene: 7.

This sequence joins TRBV18 and TRBJ2-2; D gene uncertain. Trimming shortened V by 4 bases and J by 6 bases, and 21 bases separated the two germline ends. This CDR3 is 17 amino acids long. Germline V lookup: CDR1 KGHSH, CDR2 LQKENI. The chain's CDR3 is CASSLFPSHQAAGELFF. DNA of the CDR3: TGTGCCAGCTCACTTTTCCCATCACATCAGGCCGCCGGGGAGCTGTTTTTT.

This chain joins TRBV9 and TRBJ2-5; TRBD2 is a possible D gene (6 bases). The J call is doubtful: the DNA matches TRBJ2-7 better. Germline V gene data show CDR1 as SGDLS and CDR2 as YYNGEE. This CDR3 has 15 residues. CDR3 residues: CASSVEEGPSYEQYF. As DNA, the CDR3 is TGTGCCAGCAGCGTAGAGGAGGGTCCGTCCTACGAGCAGTACTTC.

In this sample, this clone turned up a few times. This chain links TRBV18 with TRBJ2-3; 11 bases map to TRBD2. The CDR3 contains 16 residues. Germline CDR1 is KGHSH and CDR2 is LQKENI. V gave up 2 bases and J gave up 6 bases; unmatched junction bases: 7. Written as DNA, the CDR3 is TGTGCCAGCTCACCATGGGGACTAGCGGTTTCCGATACGCAGTATTTT. This sequence encodes CASSPWGLAVSDTQYF.

This clone turned up a few times. The chain couples TRBV28 to TRBJ1-4; D is possibly TRBD1 (6 bases). Germline CDR1 reads MDHEN; CDR2 reads SYDVKM. The CDR3 sequence is 14 residues long. Trimming pared 6 bases from V and 4 bases from J, leaving 12 bases between. The CDR3 sequence: CASSRDTGNEKLFF. The CDR3 DNA reads as TGTGCCAGCAGCCGGGACACCGGTAATGAAAAACTGTTTTTT.

The gene calls are TRBV7-8 and TRBJ1-1, with unresolved D. This CDR3 spans 13 amino acids. Germline V lookup: CDR1 SGHVS, CDR2 FQNEAQ. V lost 4 bases and J 3 bases, leaving 9 bases between the germline ends. Here the CDR3 DNA reads TGTGCCAGCAGCTACCAGGTTGACACTGAAGCTTTCTTT. Amino acids: CASSYQVDTEAFF.

This clone was observed a single time. The chain couples TRBV7-2 to TRBJ2-1; TRBD1 agrees at 9 bases. V shed 5 bases and J 5 bases; nucleotides not matched to a gene: 10. The CDR3 totals 16 residues. Germline-derived CDR1 and CDR2 are SGHTA and FQGNSA. In DNA, the CDR3 is TGTGCCAGCAGCCCGGGTAGGGACAGGGCCAACAATGAGCAGTTCTTC. Translated: CASSPGRDRANNEQFF.

The CDR3 DNA reads TGTGCCAGCTCCAGACCTCTTGCGGGGGGGAGGGATGAGCAGTTCTTC. Translation gives CASSRPLAGGRDEQFF. The V call is TRBV9, the J call TRBJ2-1; 9 positions agree with TRBD2. V was clipped by 7 bases and J by 8 bases; unmatched bases: 16. The CDR3 sequence is 16 residues long. Per germline, CDR1 SGDLS and CDR2 YYNGEE.

The gene calls are TRBV9 and TRBJ1-1, with D possibly being TRBD1 (6 bases). Germline-derived CDR1 and CDR2 are SGDLS and YYNGEE. Trimming removed 1 base at V and 6 bases at J, with 13 bases between. This CDR3 is 14 amino acids long. The CDR3 DNA sequence: TGTGCCAGCAGCGTAAATAGCGGGGGCGCTGAAGCTTTCTTT. Translation gives CASSVNSGGAEAFF. Full variable domain (remainder filled in from reference TRBV9 and TRBJ1-1): DSGVTQTPKHLITATGQRVTLRCSPRSGDLSVYWYQQSLDQGLQFLIQYYNGEERAKGNILERFSAQQFPDLHSELNLSSLELGDSALYFCASSVNSGGAEAFFGQGTRLTVV.

The rearrangement uses TRBV30 and TRBJ1-2; no definite D call. The length of the CDR3 is 13 residues. V lost 0 bases to trimming and J lost 7 bases, with 12 bases between them. Germline V gives CDR1 GTSNPN, CDR2 SVGIG (reference sequence). The CDR3 sequence is CAWSVLAAGGYTF. The CDR3 DNA is TGTGCCTGGAGTGTATTGGCTGCTGGTGGCTACACCTTC.

The chain joins TRBV25-1 to TRBJ1-1, with a weak D call TRBD1 (5 bases). The CDR3 runs to 14 residues. V lost 2 bases to trimming and J lost 5 bases, with 12 bases between them. Germline V gene data show CDR1 as MGHDK and CDR2 as SYGVNS. CDR3 nucleotide sequence: TGTGCCAGCAGTGAAGGAGGGGTGCGGACTGAAGCTTTCTTT. Residues: CASSEGGVRTEAFF.

This clone was seen just once. The chain uses TRBV5-6 and TRBJ2-5, with a weak D call TRBD2 (6 bases). The CDR3 runs to 14 residues. Germline V gene lookup returns CDR1 SGHDT and CDR2 YYEEEE. Trimming shortened V by 4 bases and J by 2 bases, and 12 bases separated the two germline ends. The CDR3 loop reads CASSPGTLQETQYF. As DNA, the CDR3 is TGTGCCAGCAGCCCCGGGACTTTACAAGAGACCCAGTACTTC.

The chain employs TRBV27 and TRBJ2-3; 8 positions match TRBD2. From germline, CDR1 is MNHEY and CDR2 SMNVEV (reference sequence). V lost 3 bases and J lost 1; bases outside the gene matches: 9. The CDR3 spans 17 residues. CDR3 DNA: TGTGCCAGCAGTTTGGTTTGGCTAGCGGGTCGCACAGATACGCAGTATTTT. Translating it yields CASSLVWLAGRTDTQYF.

This chain joins TRBV5-4 and TRBJ1-2; possibly TRBD1 for D (6 bases). From germline, CDR1 is SGHNT and CDR2 YYREEE (reference sequence). The V end was cut by 3 bases, the J end by 4 bases, with 13 bases between. CDR3 length: 14 amino acids. The CDR3 sequence is CASSSHRVRYGYTF. The CDR3 DNA follows: TGTGCCAGCAGCTCACACAGGGTACGCTATGGCTACACCTTC.

The CDR3 is CATQAGISGSNQPQHF. The CDR3 DNA reads TGTGCCACCCAGGCAGGGATTAGTGGTAGCAATCAGCCCCAGCATTTT. The J gene is TRBJ1-5, the V gene TRBV7-9; weak D call: TRBD1 (5 bases). The ends were cut back, 10 bases at V and 0 bases at J, with 19 bases in the middle. The length of the CDR3 is 16 residues. Germline CDR1 SEHNR, CDR2 FQNEAQ (reference sequence).

The V call is TRBV2, the J call TRBJ2-5, with D possibly being TRBD2 (6 bases). The CDR3 is made up of 14 amino acids. Germline values: CDR1 SNHLY, CDR2 FYNNEI. The V and J ends lost 8 bases and 1 base respectively, with 14 bases between them. CDR3 sequence: CASSMGGPQETQYF. The CDR3 region has the DNA TGTGCCAGCTCGATGGGGGGTCCCCAAGAGACCCAGTACTTC.

The chain is built from TRBV4-3 and TRBJ2-1; 9 bases map to TRBD2. This CDR3 is 16 amino acids long. Germline assignment: CDR1 LGHNA and CDR2 YSLEER. V shed 0 bases and J 8 bases; nucleotides not matched to a gene: 8. CDR3 protein: CASSQDSSGRRDEQFF. CDR3 DNA: TGCGCCAGCAGCCAAGATTCCAGCGGGAGGAGAGATGAGCAGTTCTTC.

This chain uses TRBV5-1 with TRBJ1-1; 7 positions agree with TRBD1. The CDR3 runs to 14 residues. V was clipped by 1 base and J by 6 bases; unmatched bases: 6. CDR1 SGHRS and CDR2 YFSETQ come from the germline V gene. The DNA of the CDR3 is TGCGCCAGCAGCTTGACTAGGGGGCATTCTGAAGCTTTCTTT. Amino acids: CASSLTRGHSEAFF.

V and J are TRBV6-5 and TRBJ1-4; D may be TRBD1 (6 bases). The V gene's germline CDR1 is MNHEY and CDR2 SVGAGI. V dropped 3 bases and J dropped 8 bases, with 16 bases sitting between them. The CDR3 runs to 15 residues. The CDR3 reads CASSYSQGAGEKLFF. The CDR3 DNA sequence: TGTGCCAGCAGTTATTCACAGGGAGCAGGGGAAAAACTGTTTTTT.

The chain has TRBV30 and TRBJ1-1; no clear D gene. Deletions cut 3 bases from V and 4 bases from J, with 6 bases between. Germline CDR1 is GTSNPN and CDR2 is SVGIG (reference sequence). The CDR3 runs to 11 residues. CDR3 amino acids: CAWRVSTEAFF. The CDR3 coding sequence is TGTGCCTGGAGGGTTAGCACTGAAGCTTTCTTT.

The chain uses TRBV18 and TRBJ1-1, with 7 positions matching TRBD1. CDR1 is KGHSH, CDR2 LQKENI, per germline. V trimming: 8 bases; J trimming: 0 bases; junction bases outside the gene matches: 9. CDR3 length: 15 residues. The CDR3, as DNA: TGTGCCAGCACCCGGGACAGCTCGTTGAACACTGAAGCTTTCTTT. Protein sequence: CASTRDSSLNTEAFF.

The chain employs TRBV19 and TRBJ2-2; 11 bases fit TRBD2. CDR3 length: 17 amino acids. Germline-derived CDR1 and CDR2 are LNHDA and SQIVND (reference sequence). The J segment lost 0 bases and the V segment lost 6 bases, leaving 6 bases of the junction unmatched. CDR3 amino acids: CASRVGTSGSNTGELFF. The CDR3 region has the DNA TGTGCCAGTAGAGTAGGGACTAGCGGCTCGAACACCGGGGAGCTGTTTTTT.

This chain uses TRBV6-5 with TRBJ2-5; 8 bases are a match to TRBD2. V trimming: 6 bases; J trimming: 3 bases; junction bases outside the gene matches: 3. The CDR3 length is 13 residues. Germline V gene data show CDR1 as MNHEY and CDR2 as SVGAGI. The CDR3 loop reads CASRAGGKETQYF. The CDR3 DNA follows: TGTGCCAGCAGGGCGGGGGGAAAAGAGACCCAGTACTTC.

The chain recombines TRBV7-9 with TRBJ2-2; TRBD2 matches at 14 bases. This CDR3 contains 17 residues. Germline V gene sequence: CDR1 SEHNR, CDR2 FQNEAQ (reference sequence). Trimming cost V 5 bases and J 1 base; bases outside gene matches: 3. In DNA, the CDR3 is TGTGCCAGCAGCCTCGGGACTAGCGGGGGGAACACCGGGGAGCTGTTTTTT. This sequence encodes CASSLGTSGGNTGELFF.

This chain joins TRBV28 and TRBJ1-1, with 9 positions matching TRBD1. CDR1 is MDHEN and CDR2 is SYDVKM in the germline V gene. Trimming took 4 bases from V and 3 from J; bases not matched to a gene: 3. This CDR3 comprises 14 residues. CDR3 amino acids: CASSSQGAHTEAFF. The CDR3 nucleotides are TGTGCCAGCAGTTCACAGGGGGCGCACACTGAAGCTTTCTTT.